Below are 9 T cell receptor beta chains sequenced from a single sample in a study of shared clonotypes between healthy human individuals. This table comes from immunoSEQ multiplex PCR, and its TCRdb copy is limited to in-frame clones, with some not included. The top ten hold over 1% of the sample, which has about 1,500,000 clones, 96% seen once. Input material: naive CD4+ T cells sorted from blood. Documented subset: CD45RA+ positively selected. These receptors were taken from a man aged 25-45 years in good health.

The table lists this clone with a few counts. The chain has TRBV6-5 and TRBJ2-2; D is perhaps TRBD2 (5 bases). V gave up 6 bases and J gave up 4 bases, with 9 bases separating them. CDR3 size: 13 residues. The V gene's germline CDR1 is MNHEY and CDR2 SVGAGI. CDR3 sequence reads: CASSPRVTGELFF. The CDR3 DNA sequence: TGTGCCAGCAGCCCGCGGGTCACCGGGGAGCTGTTTTTT.

This rearrangement joins TRBV19 to TRBJ2-2; D not certain. CDR3 length: 15 residues. Germline lookup yields CDR1 LNHDA and CDR2 SQIVND (reference sequence). V gave up 3 bases and J gave up 4 bases, with 12 bases separating them. The CDR3, as DNA: TGTGCCAGTAGTATCCGGCAGCATCGCACCGGGGAGCTGTTTTTT. It codes for CASSIRQHRTGELFF.

The chain has TRBV19 and TRBJ2-1, with 8 bases fitting TRBD1. CDR1 LNHDA and CDR2 SQIVND come from the germline V gene (reference sequence). Trimming took 6 bases from V and 1 from J; bases not matched to a gene: 5. CDR3 length: 15 amino acids. In DNA form, the CDR3 reads TGTGCCAGTAGCAACAGGGGGTCGTCCTACAATGAGCAGTTCTTC. This sequence encodes CASSNRGSSYNEQFF.

This clone is a singleton in its sample. The rearrangement links TRBV9 to TRBJ2-3; TRBD2 matches at 7 bases. The junction had 3 bases not matched to a gene; V was cut back by 0 bases and J by 2 bases. Germline V lookup: CDR1 SGDLS, CDR2 YYNGEE. The CDR3 extends over 15 amino acids. The CDR3 reads CASSVAGGFTDTQYF. CDR3 in DNA: TGTGCCAGCAGCGTAGCGGGAGGTTTCACAGATACGCAGTATTTT.

This clone showed up just once. V and J are TRBV25-1 and TRBJ2-1, with TRBD1 identical over 8 bases. The junction had 4 bases not matched to a gene; V was cut back by 2 bases and J by 10 bases. This CDR3 spans 13 amino acids. CDR1 and CDR2 (germline): MGHDK, SYGVNS. CDR3 sequence (DNA): TGTGCCAGCAGTGAACACAGGGGGTGGGAGCAGTTCTTC. Protein sequence: CASSEHRGWEQFF.

This chain uses TRBV7-2 with TRBJ2-1; D remains ambiguous. CDR3 length equals 13 residues. Trimming cost V 5 bases and J 8 bases, with 13 bases left between them. Per the germline V gene, CDR1 is SGHTA and CDR2 is FQGNSA. As DNA, the CDR3 is TGTGCCAGCAGCATAAATGTTCTGGATGAGCAGTTCTTC. Its translation: CASSINVLDEQFF.

This chain connects TRBV11-2 to TRBJ2-3, with no clear D. The CDR3 runs to 15 residues. V was clipped by 1 base and J by 1 base, with 9 bases between them. Germline lookup yields CDR1 SGHAT and CDR2 FQNNGV. For the CDR3, the DNA is TGTGCCAGCAGCTTAGGGGTAGTAGGCACAGATACGCAGTATTTT. This codes for CASSLGVVGTDTQYF.

V is TRBV5-5 and J is TRBJ1-3; tentatively, D is TRBD1 (6 bases). The V end was cut by 4 bases, the J end by 1 base, with 15 bases between. The germline gives CDR1 SGHKS, CDR2 YYEKEE (reference sequence). The CDR3 length is 16 residues. In DNA form, the CDR3 reads TGTGCCAGCAGCCCGGCACTACAGGGATCTGGAAACACCATATATTTT. As protein: CASSPALQGSGNTIYF.

This chain links TRBV5-4 with TRBJ2-3; 8 bases align to TRBD2. Unmatched junction bases numbered 6, after V lost 2 bases and J lost 1 base. The CDR3 is made up of 16 amino acids. Germline V gene lookup returns CDR1 SGHNT and CDR2 YYREEE (reference sequence). The CDR3 nucleotides are TGTGCCAGCAGCTTCGCGGTAGCGGGACGCACAGATACGCAGTATTTT. This encodes CASSFAVAGRTDTQYF.